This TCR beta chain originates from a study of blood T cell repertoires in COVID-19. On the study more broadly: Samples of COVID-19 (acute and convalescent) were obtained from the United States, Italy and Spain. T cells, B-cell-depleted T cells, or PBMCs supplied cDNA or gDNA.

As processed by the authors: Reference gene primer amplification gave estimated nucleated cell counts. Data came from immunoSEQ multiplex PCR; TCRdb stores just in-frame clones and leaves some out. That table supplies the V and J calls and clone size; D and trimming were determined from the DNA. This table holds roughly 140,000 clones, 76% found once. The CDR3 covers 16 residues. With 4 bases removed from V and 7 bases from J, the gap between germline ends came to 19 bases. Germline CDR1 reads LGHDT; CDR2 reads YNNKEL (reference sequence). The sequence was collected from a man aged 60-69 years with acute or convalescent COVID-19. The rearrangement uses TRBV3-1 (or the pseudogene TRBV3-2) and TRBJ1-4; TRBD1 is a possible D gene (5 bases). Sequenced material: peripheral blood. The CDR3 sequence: CASSLEGSGHSEKLFF. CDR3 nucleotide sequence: TGTGCCAGCAGCCTGGAGGGGTCCGGTCATAGTGAAAAACTGTTTTTT.